A selection of T cell receptor beta chains follows, all from one sample in a study of T cell responses to AZD1222 COVID-19 vaccine. Repertoires were generated with immunoSEQ multiplex PCR, while TCRdb's copy carries only in-frame clones and drops some. Of about 160,000 clones detected, 90% to 95% appear once; the ten largest clones hold about 0.9%. This material consisted of peripheral blood, taken on day 0 of AZD1222 vaccination. All receptors come from an adult in good health. Both conserved end residues are part of each CDR3. A D gene is named only where the DNA matches it firmly. A row's size may be missing; if present it is once, few, many or a size class.

V	J	D	size	CDR3	DNA
TRBV4-1	TRBJ1-3	.	.	CASSQGGGTGNTIYF	TGCGCCAGCAGCCAAGGAGGGGGGACAGGAAACACCATATATTTT
TRBV27	TRBJ1-3	.	.	CASSSLARDFGNTIYF	TGTGCCAGCAGTTCTCTAGCCCGGGACTTTGGAAACACCATATATTTT
TRBV28	TRBJ1-2	.	.	CASTVGPVNYGYTF	TGTGCCAGCACGGTGGGCCCCGTTAATTACGGCTACACCTTC
TRBV5-5	TRBJ2-3	.	.	CASSPGTNWGTDTQYF	TGTGCCAGCAGCCCCGGAACTAACTGGGGCACAGATACGCAGTATTTT
TRBV29-1	TRBJ1-2	.	.	CSAWTEYGYTF	TGCAGCGCCTGGACGGAGTATGGCTACACCTTC
TRBV5-6	TRBJ2-7	TRBD2	.	CASSPGLAGGRREQYF	TGTGCCAGCAGCCCAGGACTAGCGGGGGGCCGACGAGAGCAGTACTTC
TRBV3-1/TRBV3-2	TRBJ2-1	.	.	CASSQDRIRVGEQFF	TGTGCCAGCAGCCAAGATAGGATCAGGGTAGGCGAGCAGTTCTTC
TRBV19	TRBJ1-6	TRBD1	.	CASSRTGTGQSPLHF	TGTGCCAGTAGTAGGACCGGGACAGGCCAATCACCCCTCCACTTT
TRBV4-1	TRBJ1-2	.	few	CASSQDILAVNYGYTF	TGCGCCAGCAGCCAAGATATCCTTGCAGTTAACTATGGCTACACCTTC
TRBV6-1	TRBJ1-2	.	.	CASSEHLNYGYTF	TGTGCCAGCAGTGAACATCTTAACTATGGCTACACCTTC
TRBV29-1	TRBJ2-1	.	.	CSVEEGAGYNEQFF	TGCAGCGTTGAAGAGGGTGCAGGGTACAATGAGCAGTTCTTC
TRBV12-3/TRBV12-4	TRBJ1-5	.	.	CASHSGLNQPQHF	TGTGCCAGCCACTCAGGGTTGAATCAGCCCCAGCATTTT
TRBV29-1	TRBJ1-2	.	few	CSVVGGPDGYTF	TGCAGCGTCGTTGGGGGGCCCGATGGCTACACCTTC
TRBV7-2	TRBJ2-7	TRBD2	.	CASSFTRGGQYEQYF	TGTGCCAGCAGCTTCACGCGGGGGGGCCAGTACGAGCAGTACTTC
TRBV18	TRBJ1-1	.	.	CASSPGEGRGNTEAFF	TGTGCCAGCTCACCGGGAGAAGGAAGGGGGAACACTGAAGCTTTCTTT
TRBV7-3	TRBJ1-3	.	once	CASSPTQGTIYF	TGTGCCAGCAGCCCGACCCAGGGGACCATATATTTT
TRBV2	TRBJ2-7	.	.	CASSEYRRTSRNYEQYF	TGTGCCAGCAGTGAATATCGGAGAACTAGCCGGAATTACGAGCAGTACTTC
TRBV3-1/TRBV3-2	TRBJ1-2	.	once	CASSQDASYYGYTF	TGTGCCAGCAGCCAAGATGCCAGTTACTATGGCTACACCTTC
TRBV5-1	TRBJ1-1	.	.	CASSLGTAAEAFF	TGCGCCAGCAGCTTGGGGACAGCAGCTGAAGCTTTCTTT
TRBV4-1	TRBJ1-1	.	.	CASSQVGRAFF	TGCGCCAGCAGCCAAGTGGGGAGAGCTTTCTTT
TRBV9	TRBJ2-1	TRBD2	.	CASSLLAGGPLVGTQFF	TGTGCCAGCAGCCTCCTAGCGGGGGGCCCTTTAGTAGGGACTCAGTTCTTC
TRBV28	TRBJ2-7	TRBD1	.	CASSSPGQGTPYEQYF	TGTGCCAGCAGTTCTCCGGGACAGGGAACTCCTTACGAGCAGTACTTC
TRBV6-2/TRBV6-3	TRBJ1-1	.	.	CASSYSMNTEAFF	TGTGCCAGCAGTTACTCCATGAACACTGAAGCTTTCTTT
TRBV11-2	TRBJ1-6	.	.	CASSLDSPLHF	TGTGCCAGCAGCTTAGATTCACCCCTCCACTTT
TRBV4-1	TRBJ1-6	.	.	CASSQLGLAPRYNSPLHF	TGCGCCAGCAGCCAACTAGGTTTAGCCCCGAGGTATAATTCACCCCTCCACTTT
TRBV7-9	TRBJ2-5	.	few	CASSVGDVGLWETQYF	TGTGCCAGCAGTGTCGGCGACGTGGGGCTGTGGGAGACCCAGTACTTC
TRBV9	TRBJ2-2	TRBD2	.	CASSVGLASTGELFF	TGTGCCAGCAGCGTAGGACTAGCGAGCACCGGGGAGCTGTTTTTT
TRBV28	TRBJ1-2	TRBD1	.	CASSYQGAGYTF	TGTGCCAGCAGTTATCAGGGGGCGGGCTACACCTTC
TRBV4-3	TRBJ1-3	.	.	CASSPGGSGNTIYF	TGCGCCAGCAGCCCGGGGGGGTCTGGAAACACCATATATTTT
TRBV12-3/TRBV12-4	TRBJ1-2	.	.	CASSRGLRDGYTF	TGTGCCAGCAGCCGGGGACTGAGGGACGGCTACACCTTC
TRBV7-2	TRBJ1-5	TRBD1	.	CASSLAPGGTQPQHF	TGTGCCAGCAGCTTAGCCCCAGGGGGCACTCAGCCCCAGCATTTT
TRBV15	TRBJ1-2	.	.	CATSRRTEGKNGYTF	TGTGCCACCAGCAGGAGGACGGAGGGAAAGAACGGCTACACCTTC